This T cell receptor beta chain was documented in a study of Graves' ophthalmopathy and Graves' hyperthyroidism. The source of the PBMCs was 9.5 to 10 ml of fresh peripheral blood. Study-wide results and limits: Ophthalmopathy versus stable hyperthyroidism: 13-signature model gave around 90% sensitivity, 81.08% specificity.

Investigators amplified TCR beta CDR3 regions from RNA transcripts. First-round RT-PCR relied on HTBI primers, and a second-round multiplex PCR came next. TCRdb independently ran MiXCR on the multiplex PCR reads; one entry per CDR3 protein. The data hold hundreds of thousands of distinct CDR3 sequences, with 22% observed a single time. Trimming pared 2 bases from V and 7 bases from J, leaving 20 bases between. CDR1 and CDR2 from the germline V gene are DFQATT and SNEGSKA (reference sequence). This CDR3 region has 16 residues. Concerning this clonotype: Its antigen is unidentified.

The source is a woman between 18 and 30 years old with stable Graves' hyperthyroidism. Some clones in this sample may be carry-over from other donors' samples. Material for sequencing was peripheral blood. The V call is TRBV20-1, the J call TRBJ2-2; no firm D call. The CDR3 spells CSARTDSLGLGGELFF. The CDR3 DNA is TGCAGTGCTAGAACCGACTCTCTCGGGCTGGGCGGGGAGCTGTTTTTT.